This entry describes one TCR beta chain. The antigen is unknown. The data originate from a study of T cell repertoires in cytomegalovirus infection. Findings and limits, study-wide: What dominated the ex vivo response were HLA-C-restricted CMV-specific TCR beta clonotypes.

V was shortened by 6 bases and J by 0 bases, with 9 bases between the two germline ends. Germline CDR1 MNHEY, CDR2 SVGEGT. CDR3 length: 14 residues. MiXCR was run by TCRdb on the reads, yielding one entry per CDR3 protein. The sample has roughly 500,000 distinct CDR3 sequences, about 33% seen once. This clonotype was sampled from a human donor in good health (CMV status not recorded). Some clones in this sample may be carry-over from other donors' samples. Sequenced here: cultured PBMCs, sampled from culture after CMV antigen stimulation. The rearrangement links TRBV6-2 or TRBV6-3 to TRBJ1-5; D not resolved. The CDR3 loop is CASSNGNSNQPQHF. The CDR3 DNA is TGTGCCAGCAGCAACGGGAATAGCAATCAGCCCCAGCATTTT.